This T cell receptor beta chain was documented in a study of blood T cell repertoires in COVID-19. Study at large: There were acute and convalescent COVID-19 samples, and they came from the United States, Italy and Spain. PBMCs, B-cell-depleted T cells, or T cells provided the cDNA or gDNA that made up the material.

This clone is a singleton in its sample. In the source study's methods: Reference gene primer amplification in the assay estimated nucleated cell counts. Profiling relied on immunoSEQ multiplex PCR, and the TCRdb table lists in-frame clones only, not all of them. V and J calls plus clone size are reproduced from that table; the DNA served to infer D and trimming. The data contain about 160,000 clones, roughly nine tenths of them singletons. The CDR3 extends over 14 amino acids. CDR1 is SGDLS, CDR2 YYNGEE, per germline. Trimming shortened V by 4 bases and J by 5 bases, and 14 bases separated the two germline ends.

This clonotype originated in a man between 60 and 75 years old with acute or convalescent COVID-19. The chain has TRBV9 and TRBJ2-3; D ambiguous. Sequencing was done on a sample of peripheral blood. CDR3 bases: TGTGCCAGCAGCTCCCGACCGCGCGGAGATACGCAGTATTTT. It codes for CASSSRPRGDTQYF.